The present T cell receptor (beta chain) was sequenced within a study of CD8+ T cells in alopecia areata. Background on the study: The drug, oral tofacitinib, was given to treated patients at 5 to 10 mg twice daily. Dosing spanned 6 to 18 months on tofacitinib, then 6 months off drug. Points from the study as a whole: Patients showed less clear TCR sequence sharing than mice, possibly partly because of HLA diversity. Many expanded lesional clones persisted during tofacitinib (in both scalp and blood).

Investigators isolated RNA and reverse transcribed it into cDNA to act as the sequencing template. TCRdb's copy holds only in-frame clones and misses some; the assay was immunoSEQ multiplex PCR. The profile covers 110,000 to 150,000 clones, with about 51% appearing a single time and roughly 15% taken by the ten largest. The treatment: oral pan-JAK inhibitor, 5-10 mg twice daily. Germline V CDR1 and CDR2: SGHDN, FVKESK. V was trimmed by 0 bases and J by 7 bases, leaving 10 bases between them. The CDR3 sequence is 13 residues long. Comment on this clone: Its antigen remains unknown.

The TCR was taken from a human donor with alopecia areata. The source was CD8+ T cells sorted from blood, collected at week 4, from a patient treated with tofacitinib. This chain links TRBV14 with TRBJ2-7, with D tentatively TRBD2 (5 bases). The CDR3 coding sequence is TGTGCCAGCAGCCAAGATCGGAGAGGGGAGCAGTACTTC. Translated, it gives CASSQDRRGEQYF.